This TCR beta chain came from a study of spatial heterogeneity in lung cancer. Across the whole study: Consistent detection of more beta-chain than alpha-chain sequences was observed. Study results and caveats: In blood, ubiquitous expanded tumor TCRs appeared more at resection than follow-up.

V lost 1 base to trimming and J lost 10 bases; unmatched junction nucleotides: 8. This CDR3 contains 16 residues. Germline values: CDR1 SEHNR, CDR2 FQNEAQ (reference sequence). A unique molecular identifier was carried by every single TCR cDNA molecule. Each CDR3 protein gets one entry after TCRdb re-called the 5' RACE reads with MiXCR. There are tens of thousands of distinct CDR3 sequences in the sample; less than 6% occur only once, and approximately 35% lies in the top ten. This clonotype showed up many times. Its antigen remains unidentified. The time point is: sample taken at primary tumor resection. Extraction of whole RNA from tumor, nontumor lung or frozen PBMC preceded unsorted sequencing.

The chain employs TRBV7-9 and TRBJ1-4, with 11 bases matching TRBD1. The receptor comes from a male donor with early-stage non-small cell lung cancer. Source: PBMCs, taken at surgery. The CDR3 region has the DNA TGTGCCAGCAGCTTAGATGGCGCCGGGACAGGGGGAAAACTGTTTTTT. This encodes CASSLDGAGTGGKLFF.